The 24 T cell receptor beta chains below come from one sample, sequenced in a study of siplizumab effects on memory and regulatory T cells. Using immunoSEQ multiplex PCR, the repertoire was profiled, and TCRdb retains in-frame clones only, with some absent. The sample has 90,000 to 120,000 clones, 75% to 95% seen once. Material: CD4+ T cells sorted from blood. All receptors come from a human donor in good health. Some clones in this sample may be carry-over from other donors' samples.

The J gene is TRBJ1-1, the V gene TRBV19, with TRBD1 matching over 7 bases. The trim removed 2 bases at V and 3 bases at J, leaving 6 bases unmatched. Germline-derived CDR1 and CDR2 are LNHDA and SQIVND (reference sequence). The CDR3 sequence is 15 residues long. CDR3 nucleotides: TGTGCCAGTAGTATACTAGACAGGGAGTACACTGAAGCTTTCTTT. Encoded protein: CASSILDREYTEAFF.

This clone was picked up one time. CDR3 sequence (DNA): TGCGCCAGCAGCCATCCCACAGGGGGCTACGAGCAGTACTTC. Its protein product is CASSHPTGGYEQYF. The chain uses TRBV4-1 and TRBJ2-7, with 8 bases aligning to TRBD1. J gave up 3 bases and V 3 bases, and 4 bases lay outside the gene matches. This CDR3 is 14 amino acids long. Germline loops: CDR1 MGHRA, CDR2 YSYEKL.

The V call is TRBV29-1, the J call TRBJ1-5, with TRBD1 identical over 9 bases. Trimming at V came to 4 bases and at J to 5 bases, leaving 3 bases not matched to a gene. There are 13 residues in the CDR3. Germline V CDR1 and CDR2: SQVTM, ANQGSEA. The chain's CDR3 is CSVGDRADQPQHF. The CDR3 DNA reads TGCAGCGTTGGGGACAGGGCGGATCAGCCCCAGCATTTT.

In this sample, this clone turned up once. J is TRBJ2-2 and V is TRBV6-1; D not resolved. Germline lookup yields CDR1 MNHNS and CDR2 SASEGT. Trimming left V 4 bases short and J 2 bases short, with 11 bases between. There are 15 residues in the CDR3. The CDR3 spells CASSVFGLNTGELFF. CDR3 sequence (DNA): TGTGCCAGCAGTGTGTTTGGTTTAAACACCGGGGAGCTGTTTTTT.

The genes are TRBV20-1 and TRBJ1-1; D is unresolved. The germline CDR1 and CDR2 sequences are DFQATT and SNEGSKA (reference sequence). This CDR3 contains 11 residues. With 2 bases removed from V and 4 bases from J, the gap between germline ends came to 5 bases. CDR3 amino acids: CSARQRTEAFF. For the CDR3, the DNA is TGCAGTGCTAGACAGCGCACTGAAGCTTTCTTT.

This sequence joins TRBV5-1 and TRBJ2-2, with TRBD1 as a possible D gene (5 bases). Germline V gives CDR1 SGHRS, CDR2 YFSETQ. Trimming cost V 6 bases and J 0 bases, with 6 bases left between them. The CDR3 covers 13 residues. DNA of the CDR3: TGCGCCAGCACGACAGCGAACACCGGGGAGCTGTTTTTT. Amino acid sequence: CASTTANTGELFF.

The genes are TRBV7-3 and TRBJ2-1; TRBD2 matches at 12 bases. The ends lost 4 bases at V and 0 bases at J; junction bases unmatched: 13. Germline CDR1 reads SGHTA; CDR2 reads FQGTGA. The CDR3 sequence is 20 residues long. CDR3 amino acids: CASSSARGLAGGPSYNEQFF. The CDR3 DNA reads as TGTGCCAGCAGCTCTGCTCGTGGGCTAGCGGGAGGGCCCTCCTACAATGAGCAGTTCTTC. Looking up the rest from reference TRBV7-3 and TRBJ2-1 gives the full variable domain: GAGVSQTPSNKVTEKGKYVELRCDPISGHTALYWYRQSLGQGPEFLIYFQGTGAADDSGLPNDRFFAVRPEGSVSTLKIQRTERGDSAVYLCASSSARGLAGGPSYNEQFFGPGTRLTVL.

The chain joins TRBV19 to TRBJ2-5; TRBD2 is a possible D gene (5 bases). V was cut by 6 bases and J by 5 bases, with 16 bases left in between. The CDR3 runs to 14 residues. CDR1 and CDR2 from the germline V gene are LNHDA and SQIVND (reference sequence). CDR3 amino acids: CASSQRGLGETQYF. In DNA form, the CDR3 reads TGTGCCAGTAGCCAAAGAGGGTTAGGGGAGACCCAGTACTTC.

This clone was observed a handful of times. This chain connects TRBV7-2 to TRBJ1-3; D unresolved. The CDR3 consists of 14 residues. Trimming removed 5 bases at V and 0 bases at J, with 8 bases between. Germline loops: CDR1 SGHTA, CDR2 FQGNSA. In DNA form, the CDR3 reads TGTGCCAGCAGCCTAAGTAGCTCTGGAAACACCATATATTTT. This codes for CASSLSSSGNTIYF.

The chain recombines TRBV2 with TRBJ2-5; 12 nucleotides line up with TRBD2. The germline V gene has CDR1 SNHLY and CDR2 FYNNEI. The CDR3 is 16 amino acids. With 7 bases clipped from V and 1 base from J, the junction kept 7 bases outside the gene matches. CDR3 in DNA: TGTGCCAGCAATCCCGGGACTAGCGGGCCCCAAGAGACCCAGTACTTC. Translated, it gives CASNPGTSGPQETQYF.

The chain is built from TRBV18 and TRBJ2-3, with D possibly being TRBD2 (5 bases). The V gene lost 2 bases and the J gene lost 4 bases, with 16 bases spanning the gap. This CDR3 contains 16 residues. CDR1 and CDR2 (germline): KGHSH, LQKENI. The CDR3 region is CASSPASPLGADTQYF. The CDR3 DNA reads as TGTGCCAGCTCACCAGCAAGCCCCCTCGGGGCAGATACGCAGTATTTT.

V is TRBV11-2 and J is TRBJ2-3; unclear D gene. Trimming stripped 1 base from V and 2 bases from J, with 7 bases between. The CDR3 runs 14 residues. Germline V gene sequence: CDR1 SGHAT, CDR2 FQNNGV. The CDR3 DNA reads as TGTGCCAGCAGCTTAGGGGCGAACACAGATACGCAGTATTTT. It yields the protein CASSLGANTDTQYF. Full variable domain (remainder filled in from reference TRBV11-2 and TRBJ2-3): EAGVAQSPRYKIIEKRQSVAFWCNPISGHATLYWYQQILGQGPKLLIQFQNNGVVDDSQLPKDRFSAERLKGVDSTLKIQPAKLEDSAVYLCASSLGANTDTQYFGPGTRLTVL.

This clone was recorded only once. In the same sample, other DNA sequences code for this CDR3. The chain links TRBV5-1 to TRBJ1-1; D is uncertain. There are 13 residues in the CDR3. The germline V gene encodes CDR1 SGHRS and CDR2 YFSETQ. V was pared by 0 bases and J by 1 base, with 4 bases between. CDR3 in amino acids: CASSLARNTEAFF. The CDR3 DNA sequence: TGCGCCAGCAGCTTGGCACGGAACACTGAAGCTTTCTTT.

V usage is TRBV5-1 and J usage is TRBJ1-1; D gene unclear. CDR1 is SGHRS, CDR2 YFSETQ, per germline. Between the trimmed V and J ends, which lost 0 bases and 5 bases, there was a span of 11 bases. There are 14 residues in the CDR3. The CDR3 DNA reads TGCGCCAGCAGCTTGGCTGTGGGGAATACTGAAGCTTTCTTT. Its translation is CASSLAVGNTEAFF. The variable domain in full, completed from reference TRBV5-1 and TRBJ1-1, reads KAGVTQTPRYLIKTRGQQVTLSCSPISGHRSVSWYQQTPGQGLQFLFEYFSETQRNKGNFPGRFSGRQFSNSRSEMNVSTLELGDSALYLCASSLAVGNTEAFFGQGTRLTVV.

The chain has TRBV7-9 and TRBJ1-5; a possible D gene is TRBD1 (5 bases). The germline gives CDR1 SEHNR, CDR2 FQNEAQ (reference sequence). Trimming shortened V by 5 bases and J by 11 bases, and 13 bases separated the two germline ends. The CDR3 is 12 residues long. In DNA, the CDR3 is TGTGCCAGCAGCCGGGGGTCGGGGGCCCAGCATTTT. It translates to CASSRGSGAQHF.

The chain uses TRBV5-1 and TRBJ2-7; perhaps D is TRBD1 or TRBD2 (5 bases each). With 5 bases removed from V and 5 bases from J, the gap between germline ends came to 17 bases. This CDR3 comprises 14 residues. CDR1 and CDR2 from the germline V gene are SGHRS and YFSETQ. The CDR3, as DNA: TGCGCCAGCAGAAACGGGGCCGGGGTGGACGAGCAGTACTTC. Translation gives CASRNGAGVDEQYF.

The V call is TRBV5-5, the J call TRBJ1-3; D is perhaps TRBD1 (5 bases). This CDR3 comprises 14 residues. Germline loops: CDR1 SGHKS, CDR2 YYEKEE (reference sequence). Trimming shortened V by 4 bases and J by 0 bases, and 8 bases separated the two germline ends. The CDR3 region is CASSQTVSGNTIYF. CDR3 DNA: TGTGCCAGCAGCCAGACAGTCTCTGGAAACACCATATATTTT.

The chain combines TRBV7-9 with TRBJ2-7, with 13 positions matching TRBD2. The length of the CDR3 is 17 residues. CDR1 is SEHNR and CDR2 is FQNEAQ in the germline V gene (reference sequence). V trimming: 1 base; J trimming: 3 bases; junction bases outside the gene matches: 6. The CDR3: CASSLGTSGSTGYEQYF. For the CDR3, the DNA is TGTGCCAGCAGCTTAGGGACTAGCGGGAGTACGGGCTACGAGCAGTACTTC.

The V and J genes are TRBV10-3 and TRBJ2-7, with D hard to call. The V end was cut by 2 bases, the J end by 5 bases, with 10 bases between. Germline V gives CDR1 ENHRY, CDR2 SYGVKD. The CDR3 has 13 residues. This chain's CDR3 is CAISEGVFHEQYF. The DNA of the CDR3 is TGTGCCATCAGTGAGGGAGTATTTCACGAGCAGTACTTC.

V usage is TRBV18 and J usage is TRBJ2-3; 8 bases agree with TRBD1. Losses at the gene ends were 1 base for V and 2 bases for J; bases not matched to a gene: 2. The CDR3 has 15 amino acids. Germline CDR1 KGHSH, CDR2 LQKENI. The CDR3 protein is CASSPRDRSTDTQYF. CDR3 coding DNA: TGTGCCAGCTCACCACGGGACAGGTCCACAGATACGCAGTATTTT.

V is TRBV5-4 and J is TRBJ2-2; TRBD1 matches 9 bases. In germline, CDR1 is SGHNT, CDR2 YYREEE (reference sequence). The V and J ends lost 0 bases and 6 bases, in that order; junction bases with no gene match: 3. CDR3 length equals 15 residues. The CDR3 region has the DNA TGTGCCAGCAGCTTGGACAGGGGGCAGTCCGGGGAGCTGTTTTTT. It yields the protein CASSLDRGQSGELFF. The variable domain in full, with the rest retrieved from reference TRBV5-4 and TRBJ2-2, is ETGVTQSPTHLIKTRGQQVTLRCSSQSGHNTVSWYQQALGQGPQFIFQYYREEENGRGNFPPRFSGLQFPNYSSELNVNALELDDSALYLCASSLDRGQSGELFFGEGSRLTVL.

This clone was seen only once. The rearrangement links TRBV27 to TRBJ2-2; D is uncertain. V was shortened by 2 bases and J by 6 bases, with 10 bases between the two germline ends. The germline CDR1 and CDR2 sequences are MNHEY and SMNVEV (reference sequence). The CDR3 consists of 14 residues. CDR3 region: CASSLKISAGELFF. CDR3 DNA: TGTGCCAGCAGTTTAAAGATTTCCGCCGGGGAGCTGTTTTTT.

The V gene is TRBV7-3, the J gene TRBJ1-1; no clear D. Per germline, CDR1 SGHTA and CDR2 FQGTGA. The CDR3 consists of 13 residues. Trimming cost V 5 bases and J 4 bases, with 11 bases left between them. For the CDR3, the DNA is TGTGCCAGCAGCCGGGATTTCGGCACTGAAGCTTTCTTT. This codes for CASSRDFGTEAFF. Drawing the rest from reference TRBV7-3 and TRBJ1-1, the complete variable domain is GAGVSQTPSNKVTEKGKYVELRCDPISGHTALYWYRQSLGQGPEFLIYFQGTGAADDSGLPNDRFFAVRPEGSVSTLKIQRTERGDSAVYLCASSRDFGTEAFFGQGTRLTVV.

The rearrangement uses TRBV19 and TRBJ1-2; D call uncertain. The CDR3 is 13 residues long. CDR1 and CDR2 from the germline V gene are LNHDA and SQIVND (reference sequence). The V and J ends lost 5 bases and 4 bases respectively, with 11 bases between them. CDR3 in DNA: TGTGCCAGTAGTCCCCGACTGACCTATGGCTACACCTTC. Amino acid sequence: CASSPRLTYGYTF.